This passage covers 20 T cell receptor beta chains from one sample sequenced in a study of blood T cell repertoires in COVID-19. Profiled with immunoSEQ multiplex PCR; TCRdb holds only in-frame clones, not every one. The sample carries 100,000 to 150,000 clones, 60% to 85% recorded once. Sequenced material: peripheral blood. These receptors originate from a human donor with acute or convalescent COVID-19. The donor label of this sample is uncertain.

This CDR3 reads CASSYSGGNTGELFF. The CDR3 DNA reads as TGTGCCAGCAGTTACTCCGGGGGAAACACCGGGGAGCTGTTTTTT. The chain combines TRBV6-5 with TRBJ2-2, with D perhaps matching TRBD2 (6 bases). The V end was cut by 0 bases, the J end by 2 bases, with 7 bases between. Germline V gives CDR1 MNHEY, CDR2 SVGAGI. This CDR3 spans 15 amino acids.

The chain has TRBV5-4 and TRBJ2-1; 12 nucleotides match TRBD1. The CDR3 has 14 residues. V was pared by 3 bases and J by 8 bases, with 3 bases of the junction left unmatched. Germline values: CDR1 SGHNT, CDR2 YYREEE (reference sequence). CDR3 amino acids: CASSSGTGGYEQFF. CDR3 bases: TGTGCCAGCAGCTCCGGGACAGGGGGCTATGAGCAGTTCTTC.

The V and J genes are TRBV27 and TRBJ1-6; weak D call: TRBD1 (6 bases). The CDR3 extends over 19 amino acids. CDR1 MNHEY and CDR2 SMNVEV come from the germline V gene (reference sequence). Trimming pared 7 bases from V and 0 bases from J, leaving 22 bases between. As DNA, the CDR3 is TGTGCCAGCACAAGATGGGGGCAGGGTAGAAACTCCTATAATTCACCCCTCCACTTT. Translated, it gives CASTRWGQGRNSYNSPLHF.

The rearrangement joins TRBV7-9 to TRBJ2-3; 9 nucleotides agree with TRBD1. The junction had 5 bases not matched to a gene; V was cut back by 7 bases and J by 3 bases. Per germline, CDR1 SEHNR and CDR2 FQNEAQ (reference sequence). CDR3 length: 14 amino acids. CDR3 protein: CASTTGGETDTQYF. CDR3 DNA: TGTGCCAGCACCACAGGGGGCGAGACAGATACGCAGTATTTT.

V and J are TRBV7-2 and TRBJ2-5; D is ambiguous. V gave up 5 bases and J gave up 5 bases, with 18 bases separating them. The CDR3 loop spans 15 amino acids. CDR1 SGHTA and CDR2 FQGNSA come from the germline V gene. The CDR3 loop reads CASSIEETRIETQYF. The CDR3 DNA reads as TGTGCCAGCAGCATTGAGGAGACGCGAATCGAGACCCAGTACTTC.

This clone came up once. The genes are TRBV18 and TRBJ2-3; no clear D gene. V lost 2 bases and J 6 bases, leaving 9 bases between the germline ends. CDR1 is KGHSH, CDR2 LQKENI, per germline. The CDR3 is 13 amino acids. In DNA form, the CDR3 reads TGTGCCAGCTCACCATCATTTCGGGATACGCAGTATTTT. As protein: CASSPSFRDTQYF.

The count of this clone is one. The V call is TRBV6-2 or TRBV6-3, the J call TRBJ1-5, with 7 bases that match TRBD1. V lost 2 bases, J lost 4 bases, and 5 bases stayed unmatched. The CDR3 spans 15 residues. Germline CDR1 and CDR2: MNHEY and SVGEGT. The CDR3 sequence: CASSYLQGQNQPQHF. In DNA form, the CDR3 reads TGTGCCAGCAGTTACCTGCAGGGACAGAATCAGCCCCAGCATTTT.

CDR3 residues: CASSLATTRETQYF. The CDR3 DNA follows: TGTGCCAGCAGCTTGGCAACTACCCGGGAGACCCAGTACTTC. This chain joins TRBV5-4 and TRBJ2-5, with unresolved D. The germline gives CDR1 SGHNT, CDR2 YYREEE (reference sequence). V dropped 0 bases and J dropped 5 bases, with 11 bases sitting between them. The CDR3 is 14 residues long.

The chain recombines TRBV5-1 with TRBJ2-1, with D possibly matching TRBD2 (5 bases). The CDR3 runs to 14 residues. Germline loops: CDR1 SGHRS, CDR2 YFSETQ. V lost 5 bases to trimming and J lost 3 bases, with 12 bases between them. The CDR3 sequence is CASSFSRGYNEQFF. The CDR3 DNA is TGCGCCAGCAGTTTTTCCCGGGGCTACAATGAGCAGTTCTTC. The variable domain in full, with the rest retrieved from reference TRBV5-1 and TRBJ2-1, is KAGVTQTPRYLIKTRGQQVTLSCSPISGHRSVSWYQQTPGQGLQFLFEYFSETQRNKGNFPGRFSGRQFSNSRSEMNVSTLELGDSALYLCASSFSRGYNEQFFGPGTRLTVL.

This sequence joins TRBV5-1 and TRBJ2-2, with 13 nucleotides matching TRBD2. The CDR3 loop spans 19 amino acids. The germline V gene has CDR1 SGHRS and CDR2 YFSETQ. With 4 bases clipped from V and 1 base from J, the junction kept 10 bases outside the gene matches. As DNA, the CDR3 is TGCGCCAGCAGCCCTCGACTAGCGGGGGGCCCAGTGAACACCGGGGAGCTGTTTTTT. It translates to CASSPRLAGGPVNTGELFF.

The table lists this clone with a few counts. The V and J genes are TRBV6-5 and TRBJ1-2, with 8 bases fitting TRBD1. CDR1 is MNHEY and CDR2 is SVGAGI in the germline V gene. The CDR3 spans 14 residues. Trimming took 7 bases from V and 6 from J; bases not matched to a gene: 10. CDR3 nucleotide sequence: TGTGCCAGCACTCGTGGACAGGGCGTCAATGGCTACACCTTC. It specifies CASTRGQGVNGYTF.

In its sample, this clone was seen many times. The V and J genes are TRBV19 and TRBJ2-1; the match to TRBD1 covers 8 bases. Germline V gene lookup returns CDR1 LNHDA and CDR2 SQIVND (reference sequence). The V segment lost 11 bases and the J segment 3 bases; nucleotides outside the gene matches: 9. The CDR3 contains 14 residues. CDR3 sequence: CARLGQENYNEQFF. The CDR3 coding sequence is TGTGCCCGCCTGGGACAGGAGAACTACAATGAGCAGTTCTTC.

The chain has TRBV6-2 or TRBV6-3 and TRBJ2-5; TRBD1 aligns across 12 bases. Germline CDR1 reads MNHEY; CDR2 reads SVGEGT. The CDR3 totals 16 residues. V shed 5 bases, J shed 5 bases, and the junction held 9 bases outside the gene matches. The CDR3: CASSPLGTGGRETQYF. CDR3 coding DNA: TGTGCCAGCAGTCCCCTAGGGACAGGGGGCCGGGAGACCCAGTACTTC.

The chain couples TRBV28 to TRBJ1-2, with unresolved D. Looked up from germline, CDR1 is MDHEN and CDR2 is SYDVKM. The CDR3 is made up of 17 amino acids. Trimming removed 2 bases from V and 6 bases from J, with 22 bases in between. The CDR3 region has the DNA TGTGCCAGCAGTTTACCAAGGGTGGGGAGGGCCCAGGATGGCTACACCTTC. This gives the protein CASSLPRVGRAQDGYTF.

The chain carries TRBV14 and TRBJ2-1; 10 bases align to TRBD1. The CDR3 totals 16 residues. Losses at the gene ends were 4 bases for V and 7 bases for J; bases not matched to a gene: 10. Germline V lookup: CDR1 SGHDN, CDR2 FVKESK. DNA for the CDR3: TGTGCCAGCAGCCCTTTGACAGGGGGCGTAATGAATGAGCAGTTCTTC. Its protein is CASSPLTGGVMNEQFF.

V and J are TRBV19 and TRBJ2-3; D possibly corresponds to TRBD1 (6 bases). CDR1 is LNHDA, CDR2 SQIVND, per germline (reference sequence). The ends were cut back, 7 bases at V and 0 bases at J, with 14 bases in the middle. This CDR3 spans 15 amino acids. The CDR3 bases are TGTGCCAGTAACATAGGGGGACGTAGCACAGATACGCAGTATTTT. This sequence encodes CASNIGGRSTDTQYF.

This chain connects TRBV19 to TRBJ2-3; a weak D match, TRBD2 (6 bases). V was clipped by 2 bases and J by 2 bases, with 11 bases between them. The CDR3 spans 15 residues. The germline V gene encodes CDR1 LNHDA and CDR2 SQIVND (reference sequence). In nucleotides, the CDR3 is TGTGCCAGTAGTATATTACTAGCCAACACAGATACGCAGTATTTT. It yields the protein CASSILLANTDTQYF. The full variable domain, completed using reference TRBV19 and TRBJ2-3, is DGGITQSPKYLFRKEGQNVTLSCEQNLNHDAMYWYRQDPGQGLRLIYYSQIVNDFQKGDIAEGYSVSREKKESFPLTVTSAQKNPTAFYLCASSILLANTDTQYFGPGTRLTVL.

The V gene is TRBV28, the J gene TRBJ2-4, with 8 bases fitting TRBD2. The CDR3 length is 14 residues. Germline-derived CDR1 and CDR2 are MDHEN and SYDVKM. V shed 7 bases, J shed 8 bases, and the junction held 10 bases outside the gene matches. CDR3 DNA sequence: TGTGCCAGCACCCGGGGGGGGGCGGGGGACATTCAGTACTTC. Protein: CASTRGGAGDIQYF.

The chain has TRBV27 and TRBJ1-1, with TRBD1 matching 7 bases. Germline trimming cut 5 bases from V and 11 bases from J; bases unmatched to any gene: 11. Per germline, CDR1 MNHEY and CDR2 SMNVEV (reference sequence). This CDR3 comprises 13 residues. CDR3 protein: CASSRRQGGEAFF. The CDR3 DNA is TGTGCCAGCAGTCGCCGTCAGGGGGGAGAGGCTTTCTTT.

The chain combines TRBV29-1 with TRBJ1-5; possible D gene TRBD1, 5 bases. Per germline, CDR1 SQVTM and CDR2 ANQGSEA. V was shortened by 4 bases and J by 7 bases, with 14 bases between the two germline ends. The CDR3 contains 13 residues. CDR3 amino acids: CSVAWTPGQPQHF. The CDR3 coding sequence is TGCAGCGTTGCATGGACACCAGGGCAGCCCCAGCATTTT.